The present T cell receptor beta chain was sequenced within a study of cytotoxic CD8 clonotypes in ibrutinib-treated CLL. Overall study context: Investigators reported approximately 25 partial and 2 complete responses; after median roughly 70 months, 14 patients remained remitted and about 12 progressed.

Germline loops: CDR1 MGHRA, CDR2 YSYEKL. The CDR3 is 13 residues long. V lost 4 bases, J lost 1 base, and 4 bases lay in between. The intended depth for sequencing was 1 in 200,000 to 1 in 1 million T cells. TCRdb keeps only in-frame clones here, not all; method: immunoSEQ multiplex PCR. Of about 40,000 clones in the sample, around 63% were seen once. The specimen comprised PBMCs, sampled at disease progression, from a patient treated with ibrutinib. The chain couples TRBV4-1 to TRBJ2-2; D uncertain. The TCR sequence derives from a human donor with chronic lymphocytic leukemia. The CDR3 DNA sequence: TGCGCCAGCAGCCCCGGGAACACCGGGGAGCTGTTTTTT. Its protein product is CASSPGNTGELFF.